This T cell receptor beta chain was observed in a study of blood T cell repertoires in COVID-19. Study as a whole: Samples came from the United States, Italy and Spain, spanning acute and convalescent COVID-19. The cDNA or gDNA used as material had been derived from T cells, B-cell-depleted T cells, or PBMCs.

Study processing details: Researchers report that nucleated cell counts were estimated from reference gene primer amplification. Measured with immunoSEQ multiplex PCR; TCRdb has only the in-frame clones, and not every one. D and trimming come from the DNA, and the V and J calls and clone size come from that table. The sample contains around 41,000 clones, 83% of which appear only once. Germline V gene lookup returns CDR1 LNHDA and CDR2 SQIVND (reference sequence). The CDR3 contains 14 residues. With V trimmed by 10 bases and J by 0 bases, 6 bases remained unmatched. The clonotype originates from a woman older than 75 with active or convalescent COVID-19. The sequenced sample was peripheral blood. This chain joins TRBV19 and TRBJ2-1; 7 bases agree with TRBD1. This chain's CDR3 is CATRDSFSYNEQFF. CDR3 bases: TGTGCCACCCGGGACAGTTTCTCCTACAATGAGCAGTTCTTC.